The sequence of this TCR beta chain was determined in a study of cytomegalovirus exposure and HLA in healthy donors. The PCR had 60 Vbeta and 13 Jbeta primers. Repertoires were generated with immunoSEQ multiplex PCR, while TCRdb's copy carries only in-frame clones and drops some. This sample's clone table lists fewer than 85,000 clones. Trimming removed 3 bases at V and 5 bases at J, with 5 bases between. CDR1 is SGHDT, CDR2 YYEEEE, per germline. CDR3 size: 11 residues. The source of this sequence is a man in his thirties or forties in good health and CMV-seronegative. Sequencing used PBMCs. This sequence joins TRBV5-6 and TRBJ2-5; D unclear. DNA of the CDR3: TGTGCCAGCAGCTCTCGGGAGACCCAGTACTTC. Its protein is CASSSRETQYF.